The 24 T cell receptor beta chains below come from one sample, sequenced in a study of prognosis after radiotherapy for stage I lung cancer. From genomic DNA, two-round multiplex PCR was used to amplify TCR beta CDR3. Primers specific to each TRBV and TRBJ gene drove first-round PCR. TCRdb processed the multiplex PCR reads anew with MiXCR; each CDR3 protein has one entry. The table lists some 56,000 distinct CDR3 sequences, more than 25% of them singletons. The sequenced sample was PBMCs, obtained before or after stereotactic body radiation therapy (not recorded which). These receptors were taken from a donor of 50 years or more with non-small cell lung cancer.

This clonotype appeared many times. J is TRBJ1-6 and V is TRBV19; D is undetermined. V was cut by 3 bases and J by 7 bases, with 19 bases left in between. Per the germline V gene, CDR1 is LNHDA and CDR2 is SQIVND (reference sequence). The CDR3 extends over 17 amino acids. The CDR3 protein is CASSISLKQKKNSPLHF. CDR3 DNA: TGTGCCAGTAGTATCTCCCTAAAACAGAAAAAGAATTCACCCCTCCACTTT.

In its sample, this clonotype was seen many times. V and J are TRBV7-9 and TRBJ2-7; TRBD1 matches 7 bases. From germline, CDR1 is SEHNR and CDR2 FQNEAQ (reference sequence). This CDR3 comprises 12 residues. V trimming: 4 bases; J trimming: 5 bases; junction bases outside the gene matches: 2. Here the CDR3 reads CASSSTGDEQYF. CDR3 DNA sequence: TGTGCCAGCAGCTCAACAGGGGACGAGCAGTACTTC. The complete variable domain, with remaining parts taken from reference TRBV7-9 and TRBJ2-7, reads DTGVSQNPRHKITKRGQNVTFRCDPISEHNRLYWYRQTLGQGPEFLTYFQNEAQLEKSRLLSDRFSAERPKGSFSTLEIQRTEQGDSAMYLCASSSTGDEQYFGPGTRLTVT.

The table lists this clonotype with many counts. V usage is TRBV7-9 and J usage is TRBJ2-1; 8 nucleotides line up with TRBD2. Germline V gives CDR1 SEHNR, CDR2 FQNEAQ (reference sequence). V dropped 2 bases and J dropped 8; count of bases not matched to a gene: 2. CDR3 length equals 13 residues. The CDR3 bases are TGTGCCAGCAGCTTATCCGGGAGGGATGAGCAGTTCTTC. Residues: CASSLSGRDEQFF.

This clonotype has a count of ten or more. The CDR3 here is CASRDPRLAGDEQFF. CDR3 in DNA: TGTGCCAGCAGAGACCCCAGGCTAGCGGGGGATGAGCAGTTCTTC. J is TRBJ2-1 and V is TRBV2; 10 bases are a match to TRBD2. V dropped 6 bases and J dropped 8; count of bases not matched to a gene: 10. Germline V gene data show CDR1 as SNHLY and CDR2 as FYNNEI. This CDR3 comprises 15 residues.

The genes are TRBV19 and TRBJ2-7, with a weak D call TRBD2 (7 bases). The germline V gene has CDR1 LNHDA and CDR2 SQIVND (reference sequence). The V end was cut by 2 bases, the J end by 2 bases, with 16 bases between. This CDR3 comprises 16 residues. The CDR3: CASSIRGGGNPYEQYF. For the CDR3, the DNA is TGTGCCAGTAGTATAAGGGGAGGGGGAAACCCCTACGAGCAGTACTTC.

This clonotype was found many times. The V and J genes are TRBV19 and TRBJ1-3; no definite D call. Between the trimmed V and J ends, which lost 0 bases and 4 bases, there was a span of 10 bases. Germline V gene data show CDR1 as LNHDA and CDR2 as SQIVND (reference sequence). This CDR3 spans 15 amino acids. The CDR3 protein is CASSIEGRFGNTIYF. CDR3 nucleotide sequence: TGTGCCAGTAGTATAGAGGGAAGATTCGGAAACACCATATATTTT.

This clonotype has a count of ten or more. This chain uses TRBV11-2 with TRBJ1-1, with 7 bases matching TRBD1. The junction had 3 bases not matched to a gene; V was cut back by 6 bases and J by 5 bases. This CDR3 region has 12 residues. CDR1 and CDR2 (germline): SGHAT, FQNNGV. The CDR3 DNA sequence: TGTGCCAGCAGTTTACAGGGGACTGAAGCTTTCTTT. It translates to CASSLQGTEAFF.

About this clonotype itself: With a far larger clone one base away, a read error is the likely cause. The CDR3 ends on some other residue instead of the conserved phenylalanine or tryptophan, so this is likely a read error. V is TRBV6-4 and J is TRBJ1-1, with D perhaps matching TRBD1 (6 bases). The length of the CDR3 is 15 residues. Germline values: CDR1 MRHNA, CDR2 SNTAGT. Trimming stripped 5 bases from V and 7 bases from J, with 20 bases between. The CDR3 sequence: CASSYVDRAFLEAFI. CDR3 DNA: TGTGCCAGCAGTTACGTGGACAGAGCCTTTCTTGAAGCTTTCATT.

As for this clonotype: A read error is the likely source, as a far larger clone sits one nucleotide away. The genes are TRBV6-2 or TRBV6-3 and TRBJ1-1; no firm D call. The CDR3 runs to 12 residues. Germline loops: CDR1 MNHEY, CDR2 SVGEGT. Written as DNA, the CDR3 is TGTGCCAGCACCAAAGATGTTATGGAAGTTTTCTTT. Protein sequence: CASTKDVMEVFF.

This clonotype was seen many times. The chain couples TRBV5-1 to TRBJ2-2, with D possibly matching TRBD2 (5 bases). Germline CDR1 SGHRS, CDR2 YFSETQ. Trimming removed 4 bases at V and 6 bases at J, with 7 bases between. The CDR3 length is 12 residues. This CDR3 is CASSRGSGELFF. In DNA, the CDR3 is TGCGCCAGCAGCCGGGGTTCCGGGGAGCTGTTTTTT.

Ten or more counts support this clonotype. The chain couples TRBV6-1 to TRBJ1-4; D not resolved. The CDR3 spans 14 residues. Germline-derived CDR1 and CDR2 are MNHNS and SASEGT. V dropped 6 bases and J dropped 3 bases, with 11 bases sitting between them. CDR3 protein: CASSSEAANEKLFF. In DNA form, the CDR3 reads TGTGCCAGCAGCTCAGAGGCTGCTAATGAAAAACTGTTTTTT.

This chain uses TRBV6-1 with TRBJ2-7; tentatively, D is TRBD2 (5 bases). Per the germline V gene, CDR1 is MNHNS and CDR2 is SASEGT. Deletions cut 6 bases from V and 2 bases from J, with 17 bases between. The CDR3 is made up of 15 amino acids. The chain's CDR3 is CASSRTPAGTYEQYF. DNA of the CDR3: TGTGCCAGCAGCCGGACTCCTGCAGGAACCTACGAGCAGTACTTC.

The table lists this clonotype with many counts. The CDR3 spells CASIGTLGTDTQYF. The CDR3 region has the DNA TGTGCCAGCATTGGGACATTGGGGACAGATACGCAGTATTTT. V gene TRBV2 combines with J gene TRBJ2-3, with a tentative D call TRBD1 (6 bases). Germline V CDR1 and CDR2: SNHLY, FYNNEI. With 7 bases removed from V and 3 bases from J, the gap between germline ends came to 14 bases. This CDR3 region has 14 residues.

This clonotype was seen repeatedly, ten times or more. A single base separates this from a much larger clone, so it may be a read error. V and J are TRBV2 and TRBJ1-2; 7 nucleotides align to TRBD1. J was trimmed by 7 bases and V by 6 bases; bases with no gene match: 11. The V gene's germline CDR1 is SNHLY and CDR2 FYNNEI. This CDR3 is built from 14 residues. For the CDR3, the DNA is TGTGCCAGCAGAGAAACAGGGGCCGAGGGTGGCTACACCTTC. Its translation: CASRETGAEGGYTF.

About this clonotype itself: Since a much larger clone is just one base distant, this may be a read error. J is TRBJ2-5 and V is TRBV25-1; 11 nucleotides match TRBD1. The CDR3 covers 16 residues. CDR1 MGHDK and CDR2 SYGVNS come from the germline V gene. The junction had 9 bases not matched to a gene; V was cut back by 7 bases and J by 2 bases. CDR3 region: CASTHPGTGGQETQYF. Here the CDR3 DNA reads TGTGCCAGCACCCACCCCGGGACAGGGGGGCAAGAGACCCAGTACTTC.

This clonotype was recorded many times. V usage is TRBV2 and J usage is TRBJ2-3; 8 bases map to TRBD2. Per germline, CDR1 SNHLY and CDR2 FYNNEI. CDR3 size: 14 residues. V gave up 7 bases and J gave up 1 base; unmatched junction bases: 4. CDR3 DNA sequence: TGTGCCAGCACGGGGGGGGCCGGCACAGATACGCAGTATTTT. It yields the protein CASTGGAGTDTQYF. Filled out from reference TRBV2 and TRBJ2-3, the complete variable domain reads EPEVTQTPSHQVTQMGQEVILRCVPISNHLYFYWYRQILGQKVEFLVSFYNNEISEKSEIFDDQFSVERPDGSNFTLKIRSTKLEDSAMYFCASTGGAGTDTQYFGPGTRLTVL.

The rearrangement links TRBV20-1 to TRBJ1-1, with a possible D match to TRBD1 (5 bases). The CDR3 length is 13 residues. V lost 0 bases and J 5 bases, leaving 10 bases between the germline ends. Per the germline V gene, CDR1 is DFQATT and CDR2 is SNEGSKA (reference sequence). CDR3 in amino acids: CSAREGGRTEAFF. CDR3 DNA: TGCAGTGCTAGAGAGGGGGGACGGACTGAAGCTTTCTTT.

This clonotype appeared a few times. The CDR3 DNA reads as TGCGCCAACTTGGACAGGGAGGATGTAGAGACCCAGTACTTC. Translating gives CANLDREDVETQYF. The rearrangement joins TRBV4-3 to TRBJ2-5; 8 bases match TRBD1. The germline V gene has CDR1 LGHNA and CDR2 YSLEER. There are 14 residues in the CDR3. With 10 bases clipped from V and 4 bases from J, the junction kept 11 bases outside the gene matches.

V and J are TRBV19 and TRBJ1-6; TRBD1 agrees at 9 bases. This CDR3 comprises 16 residues. V dropped 0 bases and J dropped 10; count of bases not matched to a gene: 7. Germline V CDR1 and CDR2: LNHDA, SQIVND (reference sequence). The DNA of the CDR3 is TGTGCCAGTAGTATAGAACAGGGGGCTCTTCTATCACCCCTCCACTTT. It is translated as CASSIEQGALLSPLHF.

There are many counts of this clonotype. The genes are TRBV6-5 and TRBJ2-7; D might be TRBD1 (6 bases). In germline, CDR1 is MNHEY, CDR2 SVGAGI. The germline V and J ends were trimmed by 0 bases and 3 bases, with 9 bases remaining between them. This CDR3 contains 14 residues. The CDR3 reads CASSYSSTGYEQYF. Written as DNA, the CDR3 is TGTGCCAGCAGTTACTCGTCGACAGGCTACGAGCAGTACTTC.

In this sample, this clonotype turned up many times. The V call is TRBV6-1, the J call TRBJ2-2; D is unclear. Trimming stripped 8 bases from V and 9 bases from J, with 7 bases between. The CDR3 has 10 residues. In germline, CDR1 is MNHNS, CDR2 SASEGT. The CDR3 bases are TGTGCCAGCGAGTCCCGGGAGCTGTTTTTT. Protein sequence: CASESRELFF.

The table lists this clonotype with many counts. The chain links TRBV11-2 to TRBJ2-5; D could derive from TRBD1 or TRBD2 (5 bases each). The CDR3 loop spans 14 amino acids. Germline V lookup: CDR1 SGHAT, CDR2 FQNNGV. The V end was cut by 5 bases, the J end by 5 bases, with 15 bases between. CDR3 in amino acids: CASSPTAGVETQYF. The CDR3 region has the DNA TGTGCCAGCAGCCCGACAGCCGGGGTTGAGACCCAGTACTTC.

This clonotype was found many times. The rearrangement uses TRBV12-3 or TRBV12-4 and TRBJ1-2; 7 bases are shared with TRBD1. CDR3 length: 14 residues. Unmatched junction bases numbered 11, after V lost 5 bases and J lost 8 bases. CDR3 amino acids: CASSTTRGSPGYTF. Written as DNA, the CDR3 is TGTGCCAGCAGTACGACCAGGGGGTCCCCAGGCTACACCTTC.

This clonotype was counted many times. The chain links TRBV20-1 to TRBJ2-3; 8 bases are shared with TRBD2. Germline CDR1 reads DFQATT; CDR2 reads SNEGSKA (reference sequence). Trimming took 3 bases from V and 2 from J; bases not matched to a gene: 7. This CDR3 is built from 15 residues. CDR3 nucleotides: TGCAGTGCTAGCGGGGGGGCGGGAGTCACAGATACGCAGTATTTT. Protein sequence: CSASGGAGVTDTQYF.